This T cell receptor beta chain was sequenced during a study of Tregs in tolerant kidney transplant recipients. Regarding the study as a whole: This study did not directly address biological reproducibility. Findings come from small patient numbers and require larger validation. Expanding Tregs on activated donor B cells appeared to best identify donor-specific TCRbeta clones.

V was pared by 4 bases and J by 0 bases, with 6 bases of the junction left unmatched. Germline CDR1 and CDR2: SEHNR and FQNEAQ (reference sequence). The CDR3 is 15 residues long. Thawed PBMCs were FACS-sorted into unstimulated CD4+CD25+CD127- regulatory T cells, CD4+CD25- non-regulatory cells, CD4 and CD8 cells. TCRdb's table, derived via immunoSEQ multiplex PCR, lists solely in-frame clones and lacks some. The top ten hold more than 0.45% of the sample, which has more than 95,000 clones, about 90% seen once. Notes on this clone: No antigen is known for it.

This sequence joins TRBV7-9 and TRBJ2-7; TRBD2 aligns across 7 bases. Sequences were obtained from CD4+ T cells from blood. The TCR originated in a human donor in good health. The CDR3 loop reads CASSSILAASYEQYF. DNA of the CDR3: TGTGCCAGCAGCTCCATCCTAGCGGCCTCCTACGAGCAGTACTTC.